Only one count was recorded for the clone carrying this T cell receptor beta chain. The target antigen is unknown. The data were taken from a study of tumor-infiltrating lymphocytes in primary liver carcinoma. Study-wide background: Maximum tumor diameters ranged from roughly 4 to 11 cm, stage T1-T3 N0M0. Read depth, roughly 3.5 to 8 million productive TCRbeta reads, did not differ significantly between tissues. General study findings and limits: Blood's top-250-clone fraction was significantly lower than that of tumors (p = 0.039).

With 500 ng total RNA as template and a constant-region primer, TCR beta cDNA was made. Each TCR beta library was derived from three nested multiplex PCR rounds that employed slightly modified ARM-PCR. The study ran its first two PCR rounds for roughly 10 cycles each, using TRBV1-TRBV30 forward primers and a C-beta reverse primer. TCRdb fed the multiplex PCR reads into MiXCR, producing one record per CDR3 protein. The sample records approximately 60,000 distinct CDR3 sequences, about two thirds being singletons. Starting material for RNA and DNA co-extraction consisted of roughly 19-30 mg of unsorted bulk tissue. The CDR3 spans 14 residues. From germline, CDR1 is MNHEY and CDR2 SVGEGT. The V gene lost 5 bases and the J gene lost 2 bases, with 13 bases spanning the gap.

The clonotype comes from a man aged 40-50 years with primary liver carcinoma and hepatitis B virus infection. The sample was liver tumor tissue from sampling region 2. Subset described: tumor region T2, inferior pole. The chain employs TRBV6-2 or TRBV6-3 and TRBJ2-7; D tentatively fits TRBD1 or TRBD2 (5 bases each). The DNA of the CDR3 is TGTGCCAGCAGTCTCAGGGCGGGTCCCTACGAGCAGTACTTC. It encodes CASSLRAGPYEQYF.